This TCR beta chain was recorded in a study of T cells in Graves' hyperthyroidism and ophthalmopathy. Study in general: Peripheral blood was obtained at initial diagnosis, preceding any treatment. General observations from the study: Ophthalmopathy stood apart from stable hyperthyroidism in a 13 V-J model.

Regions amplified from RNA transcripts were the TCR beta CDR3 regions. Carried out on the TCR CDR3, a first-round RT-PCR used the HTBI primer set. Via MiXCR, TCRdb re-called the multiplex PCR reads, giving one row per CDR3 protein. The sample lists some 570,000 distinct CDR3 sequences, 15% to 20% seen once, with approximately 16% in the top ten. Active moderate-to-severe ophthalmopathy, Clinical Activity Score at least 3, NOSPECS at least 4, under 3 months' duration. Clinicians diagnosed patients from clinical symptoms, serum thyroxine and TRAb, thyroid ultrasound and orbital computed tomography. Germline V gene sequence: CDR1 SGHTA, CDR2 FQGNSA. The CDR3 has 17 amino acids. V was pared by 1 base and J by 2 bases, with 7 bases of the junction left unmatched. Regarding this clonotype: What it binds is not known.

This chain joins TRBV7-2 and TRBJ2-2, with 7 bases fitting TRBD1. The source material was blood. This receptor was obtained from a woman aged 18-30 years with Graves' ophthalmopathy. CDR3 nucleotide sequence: TGTGCCAGCAGCTTAGTTTTCGGGACAGATAACACCGGGGAGCTGTTTTTT. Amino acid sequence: CASSLVFGTDNTGELFF.